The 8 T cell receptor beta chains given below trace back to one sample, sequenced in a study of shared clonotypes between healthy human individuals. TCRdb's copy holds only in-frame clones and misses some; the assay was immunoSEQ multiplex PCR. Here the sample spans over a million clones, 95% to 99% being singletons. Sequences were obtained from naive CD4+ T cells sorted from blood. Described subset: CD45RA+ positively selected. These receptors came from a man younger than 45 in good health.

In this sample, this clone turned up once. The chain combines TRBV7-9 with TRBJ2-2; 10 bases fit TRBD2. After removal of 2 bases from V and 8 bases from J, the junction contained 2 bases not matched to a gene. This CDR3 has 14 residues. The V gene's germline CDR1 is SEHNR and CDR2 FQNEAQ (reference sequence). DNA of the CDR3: TGTGCCAGCAGCTTACTAGCGGGAGAGGGGGAGCTGTTTTTT. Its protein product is CASSLLAGEGELFF.

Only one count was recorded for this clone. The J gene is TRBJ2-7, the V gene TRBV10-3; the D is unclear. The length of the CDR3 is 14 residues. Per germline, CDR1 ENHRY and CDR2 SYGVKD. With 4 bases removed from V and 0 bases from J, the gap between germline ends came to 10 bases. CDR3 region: CAISGTLSSYEQYF. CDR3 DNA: TGTGCCATCAGTGGAACCTTGAGCTCCTACGAGCAGTACTTC.

The chain's CDR3 is CASSRGGAGEFSTYEQYF. The CDR3 region has the DNA TGCGCCAGCAGTCGAGGAGGGGCAGGGGAATTTTCAACCTACGAGCAGTACTTC. The gene calls are TRBV5-1 and TRBJ2-7; D is tentatively TRBD1 or TRBD2 (6 bases each). The CDR3 sequence is 18 residues long. Germline-derived CDR1 and CDR2 are SGHRS and YFSETQ. Trimming took 5 bases from V and 2 from J, leaving 26 bases between them.

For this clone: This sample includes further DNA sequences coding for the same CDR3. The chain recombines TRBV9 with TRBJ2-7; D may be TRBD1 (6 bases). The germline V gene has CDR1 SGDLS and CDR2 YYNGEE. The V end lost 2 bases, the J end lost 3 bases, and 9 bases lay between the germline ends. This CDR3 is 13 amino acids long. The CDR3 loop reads CASSVTQGYEQYF. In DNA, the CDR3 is TGTGCCAGCAGCGTTACACAGGGCTACGAGCAGTACTTC.

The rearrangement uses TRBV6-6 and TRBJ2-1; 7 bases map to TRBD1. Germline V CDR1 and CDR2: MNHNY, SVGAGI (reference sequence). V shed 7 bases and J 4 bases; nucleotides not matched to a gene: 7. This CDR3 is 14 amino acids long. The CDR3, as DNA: TGTGCCAGCAACGACAGGGCTGGATACAATGAGCAGTTCTTC. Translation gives CASNDRAGYNEQFF.

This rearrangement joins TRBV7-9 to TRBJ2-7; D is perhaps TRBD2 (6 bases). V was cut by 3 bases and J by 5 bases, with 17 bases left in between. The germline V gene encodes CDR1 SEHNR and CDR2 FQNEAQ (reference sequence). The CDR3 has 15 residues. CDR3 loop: CASSFSSGYLNEQYF. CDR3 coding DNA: TGTGCCAGCAGCTTCAGTAGCGGATATTTAAACGAGCAGTACTTC. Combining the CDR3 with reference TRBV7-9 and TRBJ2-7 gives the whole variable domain DTGVSQNPRHKITKRGQNVTFRCDPISEHNRLYWYRQTLGQGPEFLTYFQNEAQLEKSRLLSDRFSAERPKGSFSTLEIQRTEQGDSAMYLCASSFSSGYLNEQYFGPGTRLTVT.

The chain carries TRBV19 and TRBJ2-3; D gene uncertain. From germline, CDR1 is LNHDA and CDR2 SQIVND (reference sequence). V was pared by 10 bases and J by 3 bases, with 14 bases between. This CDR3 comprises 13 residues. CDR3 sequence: CATLRPGTDTQYF. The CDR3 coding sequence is TGTGCCACCCTACGTCCAGGTACAGATACGCAGTATTTT.

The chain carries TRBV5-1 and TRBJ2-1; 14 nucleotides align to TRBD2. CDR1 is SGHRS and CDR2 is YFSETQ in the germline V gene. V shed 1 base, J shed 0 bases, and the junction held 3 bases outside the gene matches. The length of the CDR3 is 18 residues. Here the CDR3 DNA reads TGCGCCAGCAGCTTGTGGGGGACTAGCGGGAGCTCCTACAATGAGCAGTTCTTC. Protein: CASSLWGTSGSSYNEQFF.